Given below is one T cell receptor beta chain in context. The source of the sample is a study of blood T cell repertoires in COVID-19. Sequencing used immunoSEQ multiplex PCR; TCRdb keeps in-frame clones, though not all of them. The table shows 150,000 to 200,000 clones, with roughly 86% occurring only once. J was trimmed by 5 bases and V by 5 bases; bases with no gene match: 9. CDR1 and CDR2 (germline): SGHRS, YFSETQ. This CDR3 region has 15 residues. The source is a woman aged 30 to 39 with active or convalescent COVID-19. The sample was peripheral blood. The rearrangement joins TRBV5-1 to TRBJ1-1; 10 bases line up with TRBD1. The CDR3 coding sequence is TGCGCCAGCAGGGGTCGACAGGGGGCTGGGACTGAAGCTTTCTTT. Translation gives CASRGRQGAGTEAFF.